This TCR beta chain was captured in a study of blood T cell repertoires in COVID-19. Study-wide background: COVID-19 samples collected from the United States, Italy and Spain covered acute and convalescent phases. The cDNA or gDNA used as material had been derived from T cells, B-cell-depleted T cells, or PBMCs.

In the original processing: Estimated nucleated cell counts came from reference gene primer amplification. The method was immunoSEQ multiplex PCR; TCRdb's version includes in-frame clones alone and lacks a portion of them. Clone size and the V and J calls come from that table; the DNA yielded D and trimming. The profile covers almost 15,000 clones, with about 89% appearing a single time and under 3% taken by the ten largest. The V end was cut by 4 bases, the J end by 6 bases, with 15 bases between. The CDR3 extends over 14 amino acids. CDR1 LGHDT and CDR2 YNNKEL come from the germline V gene (reference sequence).

This chain connects TRBV3-1 (or the pseudogene TRBV3-2) to TRBJ1-1, with TRBD1 as a possible D gene (5 bases). This receptor was identified in a woman in her 70s in a cohort sampled during active or convalescent COVID-19. The sequencing input was peripheral blood. The DNA for the CDR3 is TGTGCCAGCAGCCTGTCGGGTGGGGGGGCTGAAGCTTTCTTT. The encoded protein is CASSLSGGGAEAFF.